The subject of this entry is one T cell receptor (beta chain). As handled by the study authors: Nucleated cell number was recorded as an estimate derived from reference gene primer amplification. TCRdb's table, derived via immunoSEQ multiplex PCR, lists solely in-frame clones and lacks some. That table furnishes V, J and clone size, whereas the DNA furnished D and trimming. Of over 100,000 clones in the sample, about 91% were seen once. This sample is part of a study of blood T cell repertoires in COVID-19. Study details: COVID-19 samples from acute and convalescent phases originated in the United States, Italy and Spain. The analysed material was cDNA or gDNA that came from T cells, B-cell-depleted T cells, or PBMCs.

The length of the CDR3 is 12 residues. V shed 2 bases and J shed 18 bases, with 14 bases lying between them. In germline, CDR1 is MNHEY, CDR2 SVGAGI. Sequencing was done on a sample of peripheral blood. The rearrangement joins TRBV6-5 to TRBJ1-6; D possibly corresponds to TRBD1 (6 bases). The clonotype was recovered from a man aged 50 or older with acute or convalescent COVID-19. The DNA of the CDR3 is TGTGCCAGCAGTTACGGGGGCCAGAACCCCCACTTT. Its translation: CASSYGGQNPHF.